This T cell receptor (beta chain) was sequenced during a study of shared clonotypes between healthy human individuals. Looking at the study overall: Three CD4 naive, three CD4 memory, two CD8 naive and one CD8 memory plate were used per donor.

Study observations and caveats: Naive subsets generally exceeded memory subsets in estimated richness. Having only a few donors restricted how much genetic and exposure-history diversity was captured.

Partitioning of CD4+ cells yielded a CD45RA+ naive subset and a CD45RA-negative memory subset. The repertoire was sequenced with immunoSEQ multiplex PCR; TCRdb's copy has only in-frame clones and lacks some. The sample shows approximately 740,000 clones, approximately 79% of them seen only once. Points on this clone: Its specificity is unknown.

Looked up from germline, CDR1 is SGHVS and CDR2 is FQNEAQ. Trimming removed 1 base at V and 3 bases at J, with 7 bases between. The CDR3 loop spans 13 amino acids. The rearrangement uses TRBV7-8 and TRBJ2-7; D is undetermined. Sequencing was performed on memory CD4+ T cells sorted from blood. Documented subset: CD45RA-negative fraction. The sequence came from a woman between 25 and 40 years old in good health. CDR3 region: CASSLGELYEQYF. The DNA for the CDR3 is TGTGCCAGCAGCTTAGGCGAGCTCTACGAGCAGTACTTC.